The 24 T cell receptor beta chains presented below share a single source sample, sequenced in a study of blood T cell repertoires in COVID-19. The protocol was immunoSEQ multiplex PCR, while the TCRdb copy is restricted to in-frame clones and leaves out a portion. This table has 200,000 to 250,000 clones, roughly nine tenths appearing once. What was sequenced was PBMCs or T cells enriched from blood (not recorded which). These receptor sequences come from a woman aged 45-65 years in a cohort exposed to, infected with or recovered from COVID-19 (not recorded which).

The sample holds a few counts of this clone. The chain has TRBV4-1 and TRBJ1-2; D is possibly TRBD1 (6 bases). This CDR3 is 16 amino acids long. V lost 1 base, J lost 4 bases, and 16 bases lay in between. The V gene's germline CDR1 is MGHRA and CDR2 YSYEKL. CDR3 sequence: CASSQAKGDPLYGYTF. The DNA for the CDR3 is TGCGCCAGCAGCCAAGCGAAGGGGGACCCTCTCTATGGCTACACCTTC.

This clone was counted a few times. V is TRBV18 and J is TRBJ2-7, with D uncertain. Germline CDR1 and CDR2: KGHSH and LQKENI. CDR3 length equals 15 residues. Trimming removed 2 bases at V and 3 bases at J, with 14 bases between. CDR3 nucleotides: TGTGCCAGCTCACCATCAGGTATTGGCAACTACGAGCAGTACTTC. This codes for CASSPSGIGNYEQYF.

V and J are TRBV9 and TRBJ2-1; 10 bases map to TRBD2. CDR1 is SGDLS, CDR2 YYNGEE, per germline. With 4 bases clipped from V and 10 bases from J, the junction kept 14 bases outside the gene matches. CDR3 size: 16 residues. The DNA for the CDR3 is TGTGCCAGCAGCCCAAGGGAGCGGGGGGGCCTGGGGGAGCAGTTCTTC. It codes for CASSPRERGGLGEQFF.

The CDR3 here is CASSSEGAWSSPLHF. CDR3 bases: TGTGCCAGCAGTTCGGAGGGGGCTTGGAGTTCACCCCTCCACTTT. The genes are TRBV7-9 and TRBJ1-6; 7 bases map to TRBD1. The CDR3 length is 15 residues. The V gene end was trimmed by 6 bases and the J gene end by 9 bases; junction bases not matched to a gene: 11. The germline V gene has CDR1 SEHNR and CDR2 FQNEAQ (reference sequence).

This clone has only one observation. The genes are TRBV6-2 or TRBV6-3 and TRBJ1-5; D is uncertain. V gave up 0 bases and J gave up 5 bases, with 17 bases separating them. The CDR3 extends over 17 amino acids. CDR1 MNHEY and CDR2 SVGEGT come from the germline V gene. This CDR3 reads CASSYSRGITGHQPQHF. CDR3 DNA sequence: TGTGCCAGCAGTTACTCGAGAGGAATCACCGGTCATCAGCCCCAGCATTTT.

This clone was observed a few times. The CDR3 DNA reads as TGTGCCAGCAGCCATTACAGGGATTACCAAGAGACCCAGTACTTC. Translating it yields CASSHYRDYQETQYF. This chain uses TRBV5-6 with TRBJ2-5; D may be TRBD1 (6 bases). The germline gives CDR1 SGHDT, CDR2 YYEEEE. This CDR3 is built from 15 residues. The V and J ends lost 4 bases and 0 bases respectively, with 13 bases between them.

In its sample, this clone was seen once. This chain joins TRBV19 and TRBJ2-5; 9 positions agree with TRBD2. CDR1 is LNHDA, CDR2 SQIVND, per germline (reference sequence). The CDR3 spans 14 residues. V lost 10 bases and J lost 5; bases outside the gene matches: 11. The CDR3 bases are TGTGCCACTCGCAGGCGGGGGGGCCGTGAGACCCAGTACTTC. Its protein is CATRRRGGRETQYF.

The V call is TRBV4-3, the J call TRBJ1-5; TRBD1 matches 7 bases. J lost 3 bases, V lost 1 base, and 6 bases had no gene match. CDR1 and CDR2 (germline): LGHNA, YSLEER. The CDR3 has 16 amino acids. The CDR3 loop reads CASSQVFDRDNQPQHF. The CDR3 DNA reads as TGCGCCAGCAGCCAAGTGTTCGACAGGGACAATCAGCCCCAGCATTTT.

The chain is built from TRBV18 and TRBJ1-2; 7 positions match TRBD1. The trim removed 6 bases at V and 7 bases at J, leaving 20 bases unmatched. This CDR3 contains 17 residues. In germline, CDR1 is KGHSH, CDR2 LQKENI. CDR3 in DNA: TGTGCCAGCTCTCCTACCCCGACAGGGAGGCTCTTTGTTGGCTACACCTTC. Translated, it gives CASSPTPTGRLFVGYTF.

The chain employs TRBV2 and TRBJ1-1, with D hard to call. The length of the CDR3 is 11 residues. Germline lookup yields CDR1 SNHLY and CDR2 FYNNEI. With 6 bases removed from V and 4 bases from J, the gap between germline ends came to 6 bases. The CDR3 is CASRVSTEAFF. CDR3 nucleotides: TGTGCCAGCAGAGTCAGCACTGAAGCTTTCTTT. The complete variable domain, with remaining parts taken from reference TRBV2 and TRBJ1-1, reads EPEVTQTPSHQVTQMGQEVILRCVPISNHLYFYWYRQILGQKVEFLVSFYNNEISEKSEIFDDQFSVERPDGSNFTLKIRSTKLEDSAMYFCASRVSTEAFFGQGTRLTVV.

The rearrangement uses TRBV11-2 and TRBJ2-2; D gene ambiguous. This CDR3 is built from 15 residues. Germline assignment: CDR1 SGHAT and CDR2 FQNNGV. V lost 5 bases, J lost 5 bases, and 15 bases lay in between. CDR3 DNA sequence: TGTGCCAGCAGCCCGCCGATCAGAAGTACCGGGGAGCTGTTTTTT. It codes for CASSPPIRSTGELFF.

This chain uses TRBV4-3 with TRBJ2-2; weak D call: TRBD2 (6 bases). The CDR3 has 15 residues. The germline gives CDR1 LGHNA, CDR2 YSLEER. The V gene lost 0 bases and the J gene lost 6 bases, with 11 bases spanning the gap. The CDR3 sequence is CASSQERLVSGELFF. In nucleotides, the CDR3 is TGCGCCAGCAGCCAAGAAAGACTAGTCTCCGGGGAGCTGTTTTTT.

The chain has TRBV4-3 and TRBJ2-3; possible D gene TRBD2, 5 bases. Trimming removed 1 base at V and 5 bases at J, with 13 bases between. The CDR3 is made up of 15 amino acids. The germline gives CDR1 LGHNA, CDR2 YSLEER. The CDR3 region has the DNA TGCGCCAGCAGCCAAGCGGTGACCCGGGGAGATACGCAGTATTTT. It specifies CASSQAVTRGDTQYF.

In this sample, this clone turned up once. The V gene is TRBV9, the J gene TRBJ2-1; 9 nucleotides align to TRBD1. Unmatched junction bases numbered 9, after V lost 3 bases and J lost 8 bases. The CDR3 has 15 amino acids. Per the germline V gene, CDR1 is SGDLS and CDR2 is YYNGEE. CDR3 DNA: TGTGCCAGCAGCGCGCGACAGGGGGGAAACGATGAGCAGTTCTTC. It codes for CASSARQGGNDEQFF.

The CDR3 loop is CASSIVRQANEQFF. The CDR3 coding sequence is TGTGCCAGTAGTATAGTGAGACAGGCGAATGAGCAGTTCTTC. The V and J genes are TRBV19 and TRBJ2-1; the D gene is possibly TRBD1 (6 bases). The CDR3 loop spans 14 amino acids. Germline CDR1 and CDR2: LNHDA and SQIVND (reference sequence). Trimming took 1 base from V and 7 from J, leaving 11 bases between them.

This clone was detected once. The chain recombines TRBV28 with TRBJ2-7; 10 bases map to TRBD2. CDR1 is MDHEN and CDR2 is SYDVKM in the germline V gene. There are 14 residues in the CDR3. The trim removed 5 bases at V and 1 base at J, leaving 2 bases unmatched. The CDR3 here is CASSKLAGSYEQYF. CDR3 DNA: TGTGCCAGCAGTAAACTAGCGGGGTCCTACGAGCAGTACTTC.

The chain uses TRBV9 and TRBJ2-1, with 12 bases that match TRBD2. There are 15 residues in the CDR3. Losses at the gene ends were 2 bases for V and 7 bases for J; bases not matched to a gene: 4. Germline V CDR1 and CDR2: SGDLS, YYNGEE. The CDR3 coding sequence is TGTGCCAGCAGCGTCACTAGCGGGGGGTTTAATGAGCAGTTCTTC. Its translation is CASSVTSGGFNEQFF.

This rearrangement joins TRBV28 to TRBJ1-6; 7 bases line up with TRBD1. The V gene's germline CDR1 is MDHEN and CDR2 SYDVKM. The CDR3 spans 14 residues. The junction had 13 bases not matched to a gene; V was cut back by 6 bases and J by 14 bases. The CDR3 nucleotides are TGTGCCAGCAGGCCCGCGGACAGGTACTTATCCCTCCACTTT. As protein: CASRPADRYLSLHF.

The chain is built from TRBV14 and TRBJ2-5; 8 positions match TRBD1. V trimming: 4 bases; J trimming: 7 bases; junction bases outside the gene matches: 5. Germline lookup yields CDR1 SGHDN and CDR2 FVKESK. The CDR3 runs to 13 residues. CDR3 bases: TGTGCCAGCAGCCCAGGACAGGGAGTGACCCAGTACTTC. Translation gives CASSPGQGVTQYF. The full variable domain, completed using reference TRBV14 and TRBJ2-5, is EAGVTQFPSHSVIEKGQTVTLRCDPISGHDNLYWYRRVMGKEIKFLLHFVKESKQDESGMPNNRFLAERTGGTYSTLKVQPAELEDSGVYFCASSPGQGVTQYFGPGTRLLVL.

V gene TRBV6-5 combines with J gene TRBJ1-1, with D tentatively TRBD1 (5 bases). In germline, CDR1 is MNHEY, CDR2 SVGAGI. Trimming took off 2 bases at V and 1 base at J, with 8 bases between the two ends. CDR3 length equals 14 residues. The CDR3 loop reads CASSYGAPNTEAFF. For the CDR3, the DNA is TGTGCCAGCAGTTACGGGGCGCCGAACACTGAAGCTTTCTTT.

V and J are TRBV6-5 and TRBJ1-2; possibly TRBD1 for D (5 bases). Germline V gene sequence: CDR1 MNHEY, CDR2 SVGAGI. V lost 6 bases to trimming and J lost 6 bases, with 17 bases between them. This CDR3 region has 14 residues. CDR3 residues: CASSTRGRGDGYTF. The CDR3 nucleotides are TGTGCCAGCAGCACCCGGGGTCGGGGGGATGGCTACACCTTC.

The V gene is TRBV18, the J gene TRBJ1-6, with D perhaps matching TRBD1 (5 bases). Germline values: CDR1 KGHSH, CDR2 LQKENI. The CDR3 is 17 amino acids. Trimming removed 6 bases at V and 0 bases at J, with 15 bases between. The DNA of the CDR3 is TGTGCCAGCTCCCAGACACAGGCGAGCTCCTATAATTCACCCCTCCACTTT. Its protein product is CASSQTQASSYNSPLHF.

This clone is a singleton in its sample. In DNA, the CDR3 is TGTGCCAGCAGCAAAGCTTCCTTAAGCTCCTATAATTCACCCCTCCACTTT. Amino acids: CASSKASLSSYNSPLHF. The V and J genes are TRBV2 and TRBJ1-6; D gene ambiguous. CDR3 size: 17 residues. CDR1 and CDR2 (germline): SNHLY, FYNNEI. V lost 6 bases to trimming and J lost 0 bases, with 15 bases between them.

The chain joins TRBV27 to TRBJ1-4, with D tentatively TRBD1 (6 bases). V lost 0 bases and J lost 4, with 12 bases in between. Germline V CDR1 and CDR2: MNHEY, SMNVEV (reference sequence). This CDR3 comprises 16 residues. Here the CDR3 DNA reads TGTGCCAGCAGTTTATCGGGGTGGACAGATAATGAAAAACTGTTTTTT. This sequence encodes CASSLSGWTDNEKLFF.